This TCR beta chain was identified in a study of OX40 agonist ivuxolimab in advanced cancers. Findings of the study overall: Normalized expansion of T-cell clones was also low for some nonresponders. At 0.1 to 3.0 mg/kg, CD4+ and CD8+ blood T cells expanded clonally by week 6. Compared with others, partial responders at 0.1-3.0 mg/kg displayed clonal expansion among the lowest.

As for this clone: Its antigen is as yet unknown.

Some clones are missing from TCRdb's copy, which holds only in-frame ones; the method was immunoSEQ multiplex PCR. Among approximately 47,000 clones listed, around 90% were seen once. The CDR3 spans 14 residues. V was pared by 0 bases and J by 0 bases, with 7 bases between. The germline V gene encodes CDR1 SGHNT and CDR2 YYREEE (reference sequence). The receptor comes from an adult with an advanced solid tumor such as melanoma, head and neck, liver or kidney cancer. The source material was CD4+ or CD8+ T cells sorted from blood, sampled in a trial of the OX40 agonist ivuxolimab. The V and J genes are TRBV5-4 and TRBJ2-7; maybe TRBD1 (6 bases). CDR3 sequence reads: CASSLDRASYEQYF. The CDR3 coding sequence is TGTGCCAGCAGCTTGGACAGGGCCTCCTACGAGCAGTACTTC.